The source of this T cell receptor (beta chain) is a study of shared clonotypes between healthy human individuals. Study background: The donors, two women and a few men, were aged 18 to 49.

This CDR3 has 15 amino acids. Germline CDR1 and CDR2: WNHNN and SYGVQD (reference sequence). With 0 bases clipped from V and 13 bases from J, the junction kept 4 bases outside the gene matches. The study used 100 million or so PBMCs per unsorted sample for genomic DNA. Profiling relied on immunoSEQ multiplex PCR, and the TCRdb table lists in-frame clones only, not all of them. Among about 470,000 clones listed, roughly 83% were seen once. Sequenced input: PBMCs. This receptor was obtained from a woman in her 40s in good health. Some clones in this sample may be carry-over from other donors' samples. The V and J genes are TRBV10-1 and TRBJ2-1, with TRBD2 identical over 15 bases. The CDR3 loop is CASSESGTSGRPQFF. Written as DNA, the CDR3 is TGCGCCAGCAGTGAGTCCGGGACTAGCGGGAGGCCACAGTTCTTC.